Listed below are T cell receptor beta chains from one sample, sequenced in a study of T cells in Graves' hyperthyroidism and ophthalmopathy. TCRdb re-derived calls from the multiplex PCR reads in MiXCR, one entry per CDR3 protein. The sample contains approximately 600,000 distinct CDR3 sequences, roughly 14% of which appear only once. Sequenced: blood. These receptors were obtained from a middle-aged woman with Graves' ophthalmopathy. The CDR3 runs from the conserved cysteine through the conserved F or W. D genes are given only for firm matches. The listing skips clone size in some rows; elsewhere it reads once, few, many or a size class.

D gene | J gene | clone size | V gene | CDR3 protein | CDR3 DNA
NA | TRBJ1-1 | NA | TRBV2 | CASGADQNTEAFF | TGTGCCAGCGGAGCGGACCAAAACACTGAAGCTTTCTTT
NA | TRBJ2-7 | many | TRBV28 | CASSGTPPSYEQYF | TGTGCCAGCAGCGGGACACCCCCCTCCTACGAGCAGTACTTC
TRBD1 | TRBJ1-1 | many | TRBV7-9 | CASSLQQGRAFF | TGTGCCAGCAGCTTACAACAGGGGAGGGCTTTCTTT
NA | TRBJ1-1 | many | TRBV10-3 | CAIKPGGGHEAFF | TGTGCCATCAAGCCAGGCGGCGGGCATGAAGCTTTCTTT
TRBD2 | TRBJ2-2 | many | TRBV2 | CASSVLAGAGELFF | TGTGCCAGCAGTGTACTAGCGGGAGCCGGGGAGCTGTTTTTT
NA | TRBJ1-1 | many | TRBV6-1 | CASSGGDISDIEAFF | TGTGCCAGCAGTGGTGGGGACATTTCAGACATTGAAGCTTTCTTT
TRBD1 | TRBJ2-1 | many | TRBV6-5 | CASSSDRVRTGRLAQFF | TGTGCCAGCAGTTCGGACAGGGTTCGCACCGGACGCCTCGCGCAGTTCTTC
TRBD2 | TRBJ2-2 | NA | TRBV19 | CASSIATSGRAGELLF | TGTGCCAGTAGTATTGCCACTAGCGGGAGGGCCGGGGAGCTGCTTTTT
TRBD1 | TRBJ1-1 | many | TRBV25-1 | CASRGRQGAMNTEAFF | TGTGCCAGCAGGGGAAGACAGGGGGCCATGAACACTGAAGCTTTCTTT
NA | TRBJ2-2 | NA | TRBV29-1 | CSVEEANRELFF | TGCAGCGTTGAGGAGGCTAACCGGGAGCTGTTTTTT
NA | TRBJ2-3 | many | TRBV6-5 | CASSSQGSTQYF | TGTGCCAGCAGTTCCCAGGGTAGTACGCAGTATTTT
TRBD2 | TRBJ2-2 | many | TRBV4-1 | CASSQPGLAGGGTGELFF | TGCGCCAGCAGCCAACCGGGACTAGCGGGAGGAGGCACCGGGGAGCTGTTTTTT
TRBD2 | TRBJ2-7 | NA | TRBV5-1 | CASSPGGAGGLYEQYF | TGCGCCAGCAGCCCCGGGGGAGCGGGAGGGCTGTACGAGCAGTACTTC
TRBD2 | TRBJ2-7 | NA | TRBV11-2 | CASRLTSGGPSYEQYF | TGTGCCAGCAGGTTGACTAGCGGGGGACCGTCCTACGAGCAGTACTTC
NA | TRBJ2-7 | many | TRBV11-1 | CASSRDFGSYEQYF | TGTGCCAGCAGCCGGGACTTCGGGAGCTACGAGCAGTACTTC
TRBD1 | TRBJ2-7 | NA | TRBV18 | CASSPPGRGLHEQYF | TGTGCCAGCTCACCACCGGGCAGGGGGCTCCACGAGCAGTACTTC
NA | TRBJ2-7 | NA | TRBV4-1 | CASSQLVTYEQYF | TGCGCCAGCAGCCAATTAGTCACCTACGAGCAGTACTTC
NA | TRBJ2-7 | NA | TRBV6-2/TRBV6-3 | CASSPHIPGDEQYF | TGTGCCAGCAGTCCCCACATCCCTGGCGACGAGCAGTACTTC
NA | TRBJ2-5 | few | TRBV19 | CASSPTGSETQYF | TGTGCCAGTAGCCCTACAGGGAGCGAGACCCAGTACTTC
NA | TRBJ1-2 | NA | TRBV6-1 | CASNGDSYGYTF | TGTGCCAGCAACGGTGACAGCTATGGCTACACCTTC
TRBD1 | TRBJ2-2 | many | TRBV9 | CASSAPGTGFTGELFF | TGTGCCAGCAGCGCGCCCGGGACAGGGTTTACCGGGGAGCTGTTTTTT
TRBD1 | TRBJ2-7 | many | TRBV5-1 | CASSPTEGQGWREQYF | TGCGCCAGCAGCCCAACCGAGGGACAGGGGTGGCGCGAGCAGTACTTC
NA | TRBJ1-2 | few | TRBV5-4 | CASSLAGLTGLGYGYTF | TGTGCCAGCAGCTTGGCTGGACTGACAGGACTAGGGTATGGCTACACCTTC
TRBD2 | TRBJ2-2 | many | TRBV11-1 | CASSLEYGGSGVSGELFF | TGTGCCAGCAGCTTAGAATATGGCGGGAGCGGCGTGTCCGGGGAGCTGTTTTTT
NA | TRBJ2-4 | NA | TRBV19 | CASSRHPNPNIQYF | TGTGCCAGTAGTCGCCATCCGAACCCAAACATTCAGTACTTC
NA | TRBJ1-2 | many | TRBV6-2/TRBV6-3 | CASRERDPVGYTF | TGTGCCAGCAGAGAACGAGACCCGGTTGGCTACACCTTC
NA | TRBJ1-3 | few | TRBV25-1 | CASSETGPSVGTIYF | TGTGCCAGCAGTGAAACGGGGCCTTCCGTAGGGACCATATATTTT
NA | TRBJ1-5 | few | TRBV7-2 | CASSSQPNQPQHF | TGTGCCAGCAGCTCCCAGCCTAATCAGCCCCAGCATTTT
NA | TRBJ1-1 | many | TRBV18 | CASSPPSGMNTEAFF | TGTGCCAGCTCACCACCGTCGGGCATGAACACTGAAGCTTTCTTT
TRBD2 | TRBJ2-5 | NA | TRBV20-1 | CSARDLPGLAHKETQYF | TGCAGTGCTAGAGATTTGCCGGGACTAGCGCATAAAGAGACCCAGTACTTC
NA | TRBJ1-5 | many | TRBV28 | CASSTPEHSNQPQHF | TGTGCCAGCAGTACCCCAGAACATAGCAATCAGCCCCAGCATTTT
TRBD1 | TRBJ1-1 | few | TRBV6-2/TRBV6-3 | CASSYGRGLWDTEAFF | TGTGCCAGCAGTTACGGCAGGGGGCTGTGGGACACTGAAGCTTTCTTT
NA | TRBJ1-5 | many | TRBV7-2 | CASSSGIWQPQHF | TGTGCCAGCAGCTCAGGTATCTGGCAGCCCCAGCATTTT
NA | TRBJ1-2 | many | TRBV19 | CASSTKLGHNYGYTF | TGTGCCAGTAGTACAAAGCTGGGACATAACTATGGCTACACCTTC